This T cell receptor beta chain is from a study of T cells in localized non-small cell lung cancer. Study-wide results and limits: Sequencing covered just one tumor region, so heterogeneity cannot be ruled out. Of the tissues analyzed, uninvolved adjacent lung showed maximal T cell clonality, greater than tumor.

Trimming at V came to 6 bases and at J to 4 bases, leaving 8 bases not matched to a gene. CDR3 size: 14 residues. Germline CDR1 SEHNR, CDR2 FQNEAQ (reference sequence). For this clone: Its target is unknown.

TCRdb keeps only in-frame clones here, not all; method: immunoSEQ multiplex PCR. This table has 24,000 or so clones, roughly 90% appearing once. This TCR derives from a female donor aged 60 or older with stage I lung adenocarcinoma. This specimen was peripheral blood, taken before any cancer treatment. This chain links TRBV7-9 with TRBJ1-2, with 7 positions matching TRBD1. The CDR3 here is CASRPTGAFYGYTF. CDR3 bases: TGTGCCAGCAGACCCACAGGGGCTTTCTATGGCTACACCTTC.